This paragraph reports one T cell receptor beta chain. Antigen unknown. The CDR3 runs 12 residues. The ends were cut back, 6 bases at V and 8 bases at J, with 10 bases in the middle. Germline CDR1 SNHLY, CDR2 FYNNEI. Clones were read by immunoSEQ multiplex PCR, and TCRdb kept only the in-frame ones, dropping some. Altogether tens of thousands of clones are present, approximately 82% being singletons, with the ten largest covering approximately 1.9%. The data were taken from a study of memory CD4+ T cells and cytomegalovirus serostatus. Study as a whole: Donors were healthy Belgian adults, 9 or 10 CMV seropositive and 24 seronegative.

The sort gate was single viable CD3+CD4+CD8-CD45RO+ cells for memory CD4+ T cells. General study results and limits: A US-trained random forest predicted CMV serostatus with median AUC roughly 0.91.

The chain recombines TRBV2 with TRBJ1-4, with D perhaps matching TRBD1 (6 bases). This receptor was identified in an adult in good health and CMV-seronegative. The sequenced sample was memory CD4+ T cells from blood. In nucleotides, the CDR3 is TGTGCCAGCAGCTACCAGGGGGAAAAACTGTTTTTT. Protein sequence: CASSYQGEKLFF.